Presented here are 18 T cell receptor beta chains from one specimen sequenced in a study of cytomegalovirus exposure and HLA in healthy donors. The PCR was carried out with 60 Vbeta primers and 13 Jbeta primers. TCRdb's table, derived via immunoSEQ multiplex PCR, lists solely in-frame clones and lacks some. The sample contains about 140,000 clones, approximately 71% of which appear only once. Sequencing was performed on PBMCs. Source of these receptors: a woman in her forties or fifties in good health and CMV-seronegative.

A word on this clone: The junction shows a germline mismatch at one end, possibly a read error. The chain carries TRBV11-3 and TRBJ2-1; weak D call: TRBD2 (7 bases). The CDR3 extends over 13 amino acids. The germline CDR1 and CDR2 sequences are SGHNT and YENEEA. The CDR3 spells CASSLDGGREQFF. The CDR3 nucleotides are TGTGCCAGCAGCCTAGACGGGGGGCGGGAGCAGTTCTTC.

The gene calls are TRBV25-1 and TRBJ2-2, with 8 nucleotides matching TRBD1. This CDR3 comprises 15 residues. From germline, CDR1 is MGHDK and CDR2 SYGVNS. V shed 3 bases and J 6 bases; nucleotides not matched to a gene: 6. The chain's CDR3 is CASSEGTGWAGELFF. In nucleotides, the CDR3 is TGTGCCAGCAGTGAGGGGACAGGATGGGCCGGGGAGCTGTTTTTT. The whole variable domain, filled in from reference TRBV25-1 and TRBJ2-2, reads EADIYQTPRYLVIGTGKKITLECSQTMGHDKMYWYQQDPGMELHLIHYSYGVNSTEKGDLSSESTVSRIRTEHFPLTLESARPSHTSQYLCASSEGTGWAGELFFGEGSRLTVL.

The chain joins TRBV19 to TRBJ2-3, with a weak D call TRBD2 (5 bases). Trimming removed 7 bases at V and 1 base at J, with 12 bases between. The CDR3 has 14 amino acids. Germline V CDR1 and CDR2: LNHDA, SQIVND (reference sequence). CDR3 nucleotides: TGTGCCAGTAATGCGGGCGCCCGCACAGATACGCAGTATTTT. This translates into CASNAGARTDTQYF.

The chain recombines TRBV4-2 with TRBJ1-1, with 7 bases lining up with TRBD1. This CDR3 region has 15 residues. V gave up 3 bases and J gave up 3 bases; unmatched junction bases: 7. CDR1 is LGHNA, CDR2 YNFKEQ, per germline. CDR3 nucleotides: TGTGCCAGCAGCCAGACGACAGGGAGAGACACTGAAGCTTTCTTT. It codes for CASSQTTGRDTEAFF.

The V call is TRBV5-1, the J call TRBJ2-5; 7 bases match TRBD1. J lost 0 bases, V lost 2 bases, and 4 bases had no gene match. Germline CDR1 is SGHRS and CDR2 is YFSETQ. This CDR3 is built from 15 residues. CDR3 DNA: TGCGCCAGCAGCTTATTTACAGGGGACCAAGAGACCCAGTACTTC. It yields the protein CASSLFTGDQETQYF.

V gene TRBV2 combines with J gene TRBJ2-3, with a possible D match to TRBD1 (5 bases). Germline CDR1 and CDR2: SNHLY and FYNNEI. This CDR3 has 14 amino acids. Deletions cut 0 bases from V and 5 bases from J, with 9 bases between. The CDR3 loop reads CASSEALRGDTQYF. The DNA for the CDR3 is TGTGCCAGCAGTGAAGCGCTTAGGGGAGATACGCAGTATTTT.

The chain couples TRBV7-2 to TRBJ2-7; 11 bases map to TRBD2. The CDR3 has 17 amino acids. J was trimmed by 2 bases and V by 1 base; bases with no gene match: 7. From germline, CDR1 is SGHTA and CDR2 FQGNSA. Written as DNA, the CDR3 is TGTGCCAGCAGCTTAGGGCTAGCGGGGGGCAGCGCCTACGAGCAGTACTTC. It codes for CASSLGLAGGSAYEQYF.

The V call is TRBV6-1, the J call TRBJ2-5; 7 bases fit TRBD1. The germline CDR1 and CDR2 sequences are MNHNS and SASEGT. The CDR3 length is 15 residues. V shed 0 bases, J shed 1 base, and the junction held 2 bases outside the gene matches. DNA of the CDR3: TGTGCCAGCAGTGAAGCGGGACAGACCCAAGAGACCCAGTACTTC. It translates to CASSEAGQTQETQYF.

The chain carries TRBV28 and TRBJ1-6; no clear D gene. The V gene lost 2 bases and the J gene lost 5 bases, with 13 bases spanning the gap. CDR3 length equals 16 residues. From germline, CDR1 is MDHEN and CDR2 SYDVKM. CDR3 bases: TGTGCCAGCAGTTTAGCAGTAGGCCAGGATAATTCACCCCTCCACTTT. Its translation is CASSLAVGQDNSPLHF. Based on the CDR3 plus reference TRBV28 and TRBJ1-6, the full variable domain is DVKVTQSSRYLVKRTGEKVFLECVQDMDHENMFWYRQDPGLGLRLIYFSYDVKMKEKGDIPEGYSVSREKKERFSLILESASTNQTSMYLCASSLAVGQDNSPLHFGNGTRLTVT.

CDR3 in amino acids: CASSLQWGAKADTQYF. CDR3 coding DNA: TGCGCCAGCAGCTTGCAATGGGGCGCGAAGGCAGATACGCAGTATTTT. The chain links TRBV5-1 to TRBJ2-3; a possible D gene is TRBD1 (5 bases). Trimming removed 1 base at V and 4 bases at J, with 16 bases between. Germline assignment: CDR1 SGHRS and CDR2 YFSETQ. The CDR3 contains 16 residues. The full variable domain, completed using reference TRBV5-1 and TRBJ2-3, is KAGVTQTPRYLIKTRGQQVTLSCSPISGHRSVSWYQQTPGQGLQFLFEYFSETQRNKGNFPGRFSGRQFSNSRSEMNVSTLELGDSALYLCASSLQWGAKADTQYFGPGTRLTVL.

This chain joins TRBV11-3 and TRBJ2-5; D might be TRBD2 (5 bases). Trimming left V 5 bases short and J 7 bases short, with 14 bases between. The CDR3 is 13 amino acids. Germline-derived CDR1 and CDR2 are SGHNT and YENEEA. CDR3 DNA sequence: TGTGCCAGCAGCCTGGGAGAGGAGTTGACCCAGTACTTC. It specifies CASSLGEELTQYF.

The CDR3 protein is CASSLVQGATGELFF. The CDR3 coding sequence is TGTGCCAGCAGCTTAGTACAGGGGGCGACCGGGGAGCTGTTTTTT. The genes are TRBV7-9 and TRBJ2-2; 9 bases are a match to TRBD1. J was trimmed by 5 bases and V by 1 base; bases with no gene match: 2. Germline lookup yields CDR1 SEHNR and CDR2 FQNEAQ (reference sequence). This CDR3 region has 15 residues. Full variable domain (remainder filled in from reference TRBV7-9 and TRBJ2-2): DTGVSQNPRHKITKRGQNVTFRCDPISEHNRLYWYRQTLGQGPEFLTYFQNEAQLEKSRLLSDRFSAERPKGSFSTLEIQRTEQGDSAMYLCASSLVQGATGELFFGEGSRLTVL.

The V call is TRBV28, the J call TRBJ2-7; 8 nucleotides align to TRBD2. With V trimmed by 7 bases and J by 12 bases, 23 bases remained unmatched. The CDR3 is made up of 16 amino acids. The germline V gene encodes CDR1 MDHEN and CDR2 SYDVKM. The CDR3 DNA is TGTGCCAGCACCCCCGGGGGGGCCAGGGAAGGGGGGGGGACGTACTTC. Its protein product is CASTPGGAREGGGTYF.

The V call is TRBV2, the J call TRBJ1-3; TRBD1 matches at 7 bases. V lost 8 bases, J lost 6 bases, and 10 bases stayed unmatched. From germline, CDR1 is SNHLY and CDR2 FYNNEI. This CDR3 is built from 14 residues. CDR3 in DNA: TGTGCCAGCCTGAAACAGGGGTTGGAAAACACCATATATTTT. Its protein is CASLKQGLENTIYF.

The genes are TRBV15 and TRBJ2-1, with TRBD1 identical over 7 bases. The junction had 6 bases not matched to a gene; V was cut back by 3 bases and J by 4 bases. The CDR3 length is 15 residues. Looked up from germline, CDR1 is LNHNV and CDR2 is YYDKDF (reference sequence). CDR3 protein: CATSRYWDSYNEQFF. CDR3 nucleotides: TGTGCCACCAGCAGGTACTGGGACAGTTACAATGAGCAGTTCTTC.

This clone has just a few counts. The CDR3 nucleotides are TGTGCCAGCAGCTTAAGTTTCGAGACAGCCAGAACCGGGGAGCTGTTTTTT. Its translation is CASSLSFETARTGELFF. This rearrangement joins TRBV7-9 to TRBJ2-2, with D tentatively TRBD1 (5 bases). The CDR3 length is 17 residues. Trimming removed 2 bases at V and 5 bases at J, with 18 bases between. Germline V CDR1 and CDR2: SEHNR, FQNEAQ (reference sequence).

This chain uses TRBV25-1 with TRBJ1-2; 9 bases agree with TRBD1. There are 13 residues in the CDR3. Per germline, CDR1 MGHDK and CDR2 SYGVNS. V shed 4 bases and J 5 bases; nucleotides not matched to a gene: 2. The CDR3 here is CASSGGQGYGYTF. The CDR3 bases are TGTGCCAGCAGTGGGGGACAGGGATATGGCTACACCTTC.

V gene TRBV21-1 combines with J gene TRBJ2-7; the table's D call, TRBD1, was not checked against the DNA. TRBV21-1 corresponds to a pseudogene. The CDR3 has 17 residues. In DNA, the CDR3 is TGTGCCAGCAGCCAAAGGGGTCCAGGAGTGAGCTCCTACGAGCAGTACTTC. Residues: CASSQRGPGVSSYEQYF.